One and the same sample provided the 8 T cell receptor beta chains below, sequenced in a study of blood T cell repertoires in COVID-19. Here immunoSEQ multiplex PCR was the method, and the copy in TCRdb shows in-frame clones only, minus some. The sample has 200,000 to 300,000 clones, approximately 90% seen once. Material: PBMCs or T cells enriched from blood (not recorded which). These receptors all come from a woman aged 40 to 55 with acute COVID-19.

V and J are TRBV19 and TRBJ2-5; 9 bases match TRBD2. Germline-derived CDR1 and CDR2 are LNHDA and SQIVND (reference sequence). V lost 6 bases, J lost 5 bases, and 13 bases stayed unmatched. The CDR3 is made up of 16 amino acids. This chain's CDR3 is CASSPRAGGIRETQYF. As DNA, the CDR3 is TGTGCCAGTAGCCCCCGGGCGGGAGGGATCCGGGAGACCCAGTACTTC.

This sequence joins TRBV5-1 and TRBJ2-3; TRBD1 matches at 7 bases. J gave up 0 bases and V 1 base, and 2 bases lay outside the gene matches. This CDR3 has 15 residues. Per the germline V gene, CDR1 is SGHRS and CDR2 is YFSETQ. The DNA of the CDR3 is TGCGCCAGCAGCTTGAGGGGGCAAAGCACAGATACGCAGTATTTT. As protein: CASSLRGQSTDTQYF.

The rearrangement uses TRBV18 and TRBJ1-1; D remains unclear. Germline CDR1 KGHSH, CDR2 LQKENI. The ends were cut back, 3 bases at V and 0 bases at J, with 8 bases in the middle. The CDR3 consists of 14 residues. CDR3 DNA sequence: TGTGCCAGCTCACCGCTATCCTTGAACACTGAAGCTTTCTTT. Its protein is CASSPLSLNTEAFF.

The chain recombines TRBV30 with TRBJ1-6; 9 nucleotides line up with TRBD1. Germline CDR1 is GTSNPN and CDR2 is SVGIG (reference sequence). The CDR3 runs to 14 residues. V lost 2 bases, J lost 10 bases, and 6 bases stayed unmatched. The CDR3: CAWSTGQGNSPLHF. The CDR3 region has the DNA TGTGCCTGGAGTACGGGACAGGGTAACTCACCCCTCCACTTT.

The chain recombines TRBV3-1 (or the pseudogene TRBV3-2) with TRBJ2-5; 13 nucleotides agree with TRBD2. There are 16 residues in the CDR3. V trimming: 4 bases; J trimming: 6 bases; junction bases outside the gene matches: 8. Germline values: CDR1 LGHDT, CDR2 YNNKEL (reference sequence). The CDR3 loop reads CASSRVLAGGRKTQYF. DNA for the CDR3: TGTGCCAGCAGCCGCGTACTAGCGGGGGGGCGGAAGACCCAGTACTTC.

This chain connects TRBV5-1 to TRBJ1-1; 8 bases align to TRBD1. The CDR3 sequence is 14 residues long. The germline V gene has CDR1 SGHRS and CDR2 YFSETQ. The trim removed 4 bases at V and 4 bases at J, leaving 6 bases unmatched. For the CDR3, the DNA is TGCGCCAGCAGCGCACAGGGGGTGGGCACTGAAGCTTTCTTT. Amino acids: CASSAQGVGTEAFF.

This chain joins TRBV6-1 and TRBJ2-7; D possibly corresponds to TRBD2 (5 bases). The germline gives CDR1 MNHNS, CDR2 SASEGT. The CDR3 totals 15 residues. V gave up 1 base and J gave up 1 base, with 11 bases separating them. The CDR3: CASSEGLGGSYEQYF. CDR3 DNA sequence: TGTGCCAGCAGTGAAGGGCTTGGCGGGTCCTACGAGCAGTACTTC.

This sequence joins TRBV30 and TRBJ1-5; D is undetermined. This CDR3 has 16 residues. The ends were cut back, 3 bases at V and 0 bases at J, with 15 bases in the middle. Germline CDR1 GTSNPN, CDR2 SVGIG (reference sequence). In nucleotides, the CDR3 is TGTGCCTGGAGCTTAGCGGGGTTTGGTAGCAATCAGCCCCAGCATTTT. Protein sequence: CAWSLAGFGSNQPQHF.